The sequence of this TCR beta chain was determined in a study of blood T cell repertoires in COVID-19. Looking at the study overall: In each case, the material was cDNA or gDNA derived from T cells, B-cell-depleted T cells, or PBMCs.

Germline V gene sequence: CDR1 SGHRS, CDR2 YFSETQ. CDR3 length: 15 amino acids. Trimming cost V 3 bases and J 0 bases, with 11 bases left between them. Only in-frame clones appear in the TCRdb table, and some are missing; sequencing was by immunoSEQ multiplex PCR. The table shows roughly 260,000 clones, with around nine tenths occurring only once. Participants, about 18 to 90 years old, spanned some 23 US areas. This TCR came from a woman aged 18 to 35 who had recovered from COVID-19. The chain uses TRBV5-1 and TRBJ2-3; D not certain. Sequenced input: PBMCs or T cells enriched from blood (not recorded which). The CDR3 loop reads CASSSSTTSTDTQYF. The CDR3 bases are TGCGCCAGCAGCTCCTCGACGACTAGCACAGATACGCAGTATTTT.